This T cell receptor (gamma chain) derives from a study of γδ T cells in repeated Plasmodium falciparum infection. TCRdb reprocessed the multiplex PCR reads through CATT. The sample has 11,000 to 15,000 gamma-chain clones, more than 1.5% seen once. Study-wide results and limits: Compared with Australian children, Malian Vdelta2-negative repertoires seemed more clonal, less diverse, less shared.

Per the germline V gene, CDR1 is GITISATS and CDR2 is ISYDGTV (reference sequence). CDR3 length: 17 residues. This clone was observed many times. Antigen unknown. TCRdb shows a much larger clone's protein in place of this DNA's translation, and the two differ at residue 14, likely through a read error; the protein shown is translated from the DNA. Flow sorting of PBMC yielded separate Vgamma9/Vdelta2+ and Vdelta2-negative gammadelta T cell populations for bulk repertoire analysis. The gene calls are TRGV9 and TRGJP. Since TCRdb gives no J gene, matching the DNA to germline was used here to assign it. Sequencing used gamma-delta T cells from blood. This TCR was recovered from a pool of human donors (malaria-infected and uninfected, not separated). CDR3 nucleotides: TGTGCCTTGTGGGAGGTGAATAAAGAGTTGGGCAAAAAAGTCAAGGTATTT. It encodes CALWEVNKELGKKVKVF.